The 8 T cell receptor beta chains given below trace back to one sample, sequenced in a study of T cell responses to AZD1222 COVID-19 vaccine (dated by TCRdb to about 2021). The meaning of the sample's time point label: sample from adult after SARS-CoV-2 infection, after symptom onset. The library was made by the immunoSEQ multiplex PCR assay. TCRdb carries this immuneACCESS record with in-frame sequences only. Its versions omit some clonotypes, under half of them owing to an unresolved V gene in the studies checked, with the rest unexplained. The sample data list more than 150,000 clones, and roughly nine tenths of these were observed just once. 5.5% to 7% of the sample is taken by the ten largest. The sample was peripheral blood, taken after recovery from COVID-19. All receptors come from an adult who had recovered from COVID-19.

CDR3 DNA: TGTGCCTGGAGTGTGCTACTAGCGAGCTCCTACGAGCAGTACTTC. This encodes CAWSVLLASSYEQYF. The rearrangement joins TRBV30 to TRBJ2-7; 7 bases are a match to TRBD2. The CDR3 runs 15 residues. Germline V gene lookup returns CDR1 GTSNPN and CDR2 SVGIG (reference sequence). V lost 0 bases to trimming and J lost 0 bases; unmatched junction nucleotides: 5.

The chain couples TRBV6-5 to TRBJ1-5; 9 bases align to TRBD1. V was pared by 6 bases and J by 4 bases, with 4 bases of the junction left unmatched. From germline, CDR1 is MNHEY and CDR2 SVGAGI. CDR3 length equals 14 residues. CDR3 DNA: TGTGCCAGCAGGGGGACAGGGCGAAATCAGCCCCAGCATTTT. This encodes CASRGTGRNQPQHF.

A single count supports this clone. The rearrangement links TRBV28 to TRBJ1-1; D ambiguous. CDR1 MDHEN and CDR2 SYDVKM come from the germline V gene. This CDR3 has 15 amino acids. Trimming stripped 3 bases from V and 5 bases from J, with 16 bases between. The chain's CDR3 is CASSFWESIRTEAFF. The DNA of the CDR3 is TGTGCCAGCAGTTTTTGGGAATCTATTAGAACTGAAGCTTTCTTT.

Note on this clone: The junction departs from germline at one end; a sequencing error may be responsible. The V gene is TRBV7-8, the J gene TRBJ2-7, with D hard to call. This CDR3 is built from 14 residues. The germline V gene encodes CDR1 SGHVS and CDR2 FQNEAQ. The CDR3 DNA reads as TGTGCCAGCACCTTAGAGCGCCTGTCCTACGAGCAGTACTTC. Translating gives CASTLERLSYEQYF.

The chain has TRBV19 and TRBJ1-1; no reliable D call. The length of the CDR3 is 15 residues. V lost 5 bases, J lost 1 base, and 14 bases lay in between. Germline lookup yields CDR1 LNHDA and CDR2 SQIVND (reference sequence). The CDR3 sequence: CASSPVGRENTEAFF. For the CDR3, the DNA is TGTGCCAGTAGTCCCGTTGGAAGGGAGAACACTGAAGCTTTCTTT.

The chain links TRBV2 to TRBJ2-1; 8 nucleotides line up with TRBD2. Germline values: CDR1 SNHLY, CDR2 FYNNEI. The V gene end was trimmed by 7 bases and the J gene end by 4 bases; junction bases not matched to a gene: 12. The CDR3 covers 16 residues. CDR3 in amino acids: CASTAMWREEYNEQFF. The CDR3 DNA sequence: TGTGCCAGCACCGCTATGTGGCGGGAGGAGTACAATGAGCAGTTCTTC.

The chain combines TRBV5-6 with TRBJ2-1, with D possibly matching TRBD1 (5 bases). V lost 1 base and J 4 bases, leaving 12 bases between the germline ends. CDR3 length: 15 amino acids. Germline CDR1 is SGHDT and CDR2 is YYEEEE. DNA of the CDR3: TGTGCCAGCAGCTTGACGTCAGGGAAGTACAATGAGCAGTTCTTC. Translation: CASSLTSGKYNEQFF. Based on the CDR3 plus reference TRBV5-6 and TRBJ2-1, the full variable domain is DAGVTQSPTHLIKTRGQQVTLRCSPKSGHDTVSWYQQALGQGPQFIFQYYEEEERQRGNFPDRFSGHQFPNYSSELNVNALLLGDSALYLCASSLTSGKYNEQFFGPGTRLTVL.

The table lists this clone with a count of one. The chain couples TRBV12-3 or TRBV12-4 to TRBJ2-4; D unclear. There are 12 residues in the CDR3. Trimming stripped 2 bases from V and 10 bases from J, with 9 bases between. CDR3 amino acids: CASSLNGEIQYF. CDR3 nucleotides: TGTGCCAGCAGTTTAAACGGAGAAATTCAGTACTTC.